This TCR beta chain is from a study of a mutant IDH1 vaccine in newly diagnosed glioma (dated by TCRdb to 2020 to 2022). With regard to the full study: Vaccination was initiated 4-6 weeks after radiotherapy alone, or concurrently with temozolomide cycles in the chemotherapy-containing groups. Visit V12 was the week-35 safety follow-up and visit V13 was the week-47 end of study. Before enrollment, most patients had been given radiochemotherapy with temozolomide as standard therapy, while the rest had received either radiotherapy alone or temozolomide alone. Of the approximately 33 treated patients, around 62% were male and around 40% were female, and a mean age of roughly 37 years was recorded. Longitudinal TCRB deep sequencing was done for 25 treated patients, wherever samples were available for exploratory analyses. Peripheral blood samples were drawn at six visits, namely V03 (baseline), V05, V07, V10, V12 and V13. The research as a whole found: Immune responses induced by the vaccine were seen in around 93% of patients across multiple MHC alleles. PBMC samples for TCRB deep sequencing were selected based on availability. The authors noted that analyses of patient blood samples could not be reproduced because of sample limitations. No apparent relationship was observed between pseudoprogression and alterations in the top peripheral T cell clonotypes detected by TCRB sequencing.

The method behind the library was the immunoSEQ multiplex PCR assay. Following the manufacturer's protocol, the hsTCRB Kit was used to amplify rearranged TCR beta chain sequences. An Illumina MiSeq was used to sequence the TCRB libraries. From the authors' description of their analysis: Demultiplexing, trimming and gene mapping were performed with the kit vendor's proprietary platform. TCRdb took over this immuneACCESS table, retaining in-frame rearrangements with V and J assigned. Such tables are incomplete; in checked studies, under half of the missing clones stem from an unresolved V gene, and the remainder is unexplained. From that table come the V and J calls and clone size; the DNA was used to work out D and trimming. The sample table contains approximately 80,000 clones; only one count was recorded for around four fifths of them. The ten most abundant clones make up about 5.7% of the sample.

This specimen's time point label, per the study, means: week 47, end of study. A 20-mer mutant IDH1 peptide at 300 micrograms in Montanide made up each vaccine dose, which was injected subcutaneously together with topical imiquimod. Eight vaccinations were administered to patients in weeks 1, 3, 5, 7, 11, 15, 19 and 23, corresponding to visits V03 through V10. The donors had newly diagnosed IDH1-mutant astrocytomas of WHO grade 3 or 4 that showed loss of nuclear ATRX. The samples were drawn from NOA16, a multicentre, single-arm, open-label phase I trial in Germany that tested a mutant IDH1 peptide vaccine in humans for the first time. The DNeasy Blood and Tissue Kit was used to extract genomic DNA from EDTA blood for TCRB sequencing. With regard to this clone: It has no known antigen specificity. Base quality data are lacking; no much larger clone is found one base away.

The germline V gene (reference sequence) supplies CDR1 LNHDA and CDR2 SQIVND. After removal of 4 bases from V and 0 bases from J, the junction retains 5 bases not matched to a gene. The CDR3 runs 15 amino acids, cysteine and phenylalanine included. The sequence is cut down to CDR3 DNA, 45 bases in frame from base 1. This TCR was sampled from a man aged 35-49 years with glioma. The source was PBMCs, collected from a glioma patient whose treatment included an IDH1 peptide vaccine. The rearranged segments are TRBV19 and TRBJ1-2; TRBD1 fits 7 bases in the junction. The DNA sequence is given as TGTGCCAGTAGTAAAACAGGGGTAGCTAACTATGGCTACACCTTC. Its protein product is CASSKTGVANYGYTF. This CDR3, with the reference TRBV19 and TRBJ1-2 proteins standing in past its ends, gives the full variable domain DGGITQSPKYLFRKEGQNVTLSCEQNLNHDAMYWYRQDPGQGLRLIYYSQIVNDFQKGDIAEGYSVSREKKESFPLTVTSAQKNPTAFYLCASSKTGVANYGYTFGSGTRLTVV.